These 21 T cell receptor beta chains came from one sample sequenced in a study of CD8+ T cells in alopecia areata. TCR sequencing used cDNA made by reverse transcription of extracted RNA. Some clones are missing from TCRdb's copy, which holds only in-frame ones; the method was immunoSEQ multiplex PCR. The sample has roughly 140,000 clones; roughly 46% are singletons. The source material was CD4+ T cells sorted from blood, sampled at week 0. These receptors were obtained from a human donor with alopecia areata.

This sequence joins TRBV5-6 and TRBJ1-1; D not resolved. Germline CDR1 reads SGHDT; CDR2 reads YYEEEE. V lost 4 bases and J 4 bases, leaving 14 bases between the germline ends. The CDR3 length is 14 residues. CDR3 nucleotides: TGTGCCAGCAGCCGCTTTGATTTCGTCACTGAAGCTTTCTTT. It specifies CASSRFDFVTEAFF.

This chain connects TRBV7-2 to TRBJ1-2; 11 nucleotides align to TRBD1. CDR1 and CDR2 (germline): SGHTA, FQGNSA. V lost 4 bases, J lost 3 bases, and 10 bases stayed unmatched. The CDR3 has 17 residues. DNA for the CDR3: TGTGCCAGCAGCTCGTGGACAGGGGGCGCCGCTGACTATGGCTACACCTTC. This encodes CASSSWTGGAADYGYTF.

The rearrangement uses TRBV7-2 and TRBJ2-7, with TRBD1 matching 10 bases. Germline-derived CDR1 and CDR2 are SGHTA and FQGNSA. The CDR3 has 14 residues. Germline trimming cut 6 bases from V and 7 bases from J; bases unmatched to any gene: 9. The CDR3: CASRRDRGGEEQYF. DNA of the CDR3: TGTGCCAGCAGAAGGGACAGGGGCGGTGAAGAGCAGTACTTC.

The table lists this clone with a few counts. The chain couples TRBV29-1 to TRBJ1-5; D remains ambiguous. The CDR3 runs 12 residues. The V and J ends lost 7 bases and 7 bases respectively, with 14 bases between them. Germline V lookup: CDR1 SQVTM, CDR2 ANQGSEA. This chain's CDR3 is CSAYTVGQPQHF. CDR3 DNA: TGCAGCGCCTACACGGTAGGGCAGCCCCAGCATTTT.

This rearrangement joins TRBV9 to TRBJ1-2; D ambiguous. Looked up from germline, CDR1 is SGDLS and CDR2 is YYNGEE. The CDR3 contains 13 residues. V was cut by 0 bases and J by 3 bases, with 6 bases left in between. The CDR3 DNA sequence: TGTGCCAGCAGCGTAGATCGGGACTATGGCTACACCTTC. Its translation is CASSVDRDYGYTF. Combining the CDR3 with reference TRBV9 and TRBJ1-2 gives the whole variable domain DSGVTQTPKHLITATGQRVTLRCSPRSGDLSVYWYQQSLDQGLQFLIQYYNGEERAKGNILERFSAQQFPDLHSELNLSSLELGDSALYFCASSVDRDYGYTFGSGTRLTVV.

V gene TRBV5-1 combines with J gene TRBJ2-1; tentative D call: TRBD1 (5 bases). V was shortened by 2 bases and J by 0 bases, with 9 bases between the two germline ends. In germline, CDR1 is SGHRS, CDR2 YFSETQ. The CDR3 runs 15 residues. DNA for the CDR3: TGCGCCAGCAGCTTTGACAGTGGCTCCTACAATGAGCAGTTCTTC. Residues: CASSFDSGSYNEQFF.

This sequence joins TRBV9 and TRBJ2-2, with D possibly TRBD1 on 5 matching bases. The V end lost 4 bases, the J end lost 1 base, and 11 bases lay between the germline ends. Per the germline V gene, CDR1 is SGDLS and CDR2 is YYNGEE. This CDR3 has 15 amino acids. As DNA, the CDR3 is TGTGCCAGCAGCCCGACGACAGAGAACACCGGGGAGCTGTTTTTT. As protein: CASSPTTENTGELFF.

A note on this clone: Distinct nucleotide sequences in the sample also encode this CDR3. The V call is TRBV11-2, the J call TRBJ1-2; no clear D. This CDR3 spans 14 amino acids. Trimming shortened V by 1 base and J by 1 base, and 7 bases separated the two germline ends. CDR1 and CDR2 from the germline V gene are SGHAT and FQNNGV. For the CDR3, the DNA is TGTGCCAGCAGCTTAGGAAACGGTAACTATGGCTACACCTTC. It translates to CASSLGNGNYGYTF. Using reference TRBV11-2 and TRBJ1-2 for the parts outside the CDR3, the full variable domain is EAGVAQSPRYKIIEKRQSVAFWCNPISGHATLYWYQQILGQGPKLLIQFQNNGVVDDSQLPKDRFSAERLKGVDSTLKIQPAKLEDSAVYLCASSLGNGNYGYTFGSGTRLTVV.

This clone was seen a few times. V is TRBV7-9 and J is TRBJ2-2; tentative D call: TRBD2 (5 bases). Trimming cost V 7 bases and J 1 base, with 13 bases left between them. Per germline, CDR1 SEHNR and CDR2 FQNEAQ (reference sequence). The CDR3 is made up of 15 amino acids. The CDR3: CASTTSTRNTGELFF. CDR3 DNA: TGTGCCAGCACCACTTCTACTAGGAACACCGGGGAGCTGTTTTTT.

The chain carries TRBV30 and TRBJ1-5, with a tentative D call TRBD1 (5 bases). V was clipped by 3 bases and J by 9 bases, with 15 bases between them. The V gene's germline CDR1 is GTSNPN and CDR2 SVGIG (reference sequence). CDR3 length: 13 amino acids. The CDR3 sequence is CAWRGDFESPQHF. Here the CDR3 DNA reads TGTGCCTGGAGGGGGGACTTCGAATCGCCCCAGCATTTT.

This clone was seen a few times. CDR3 region: CASSLDGFGANVLTF. CDR3 in DNA: TGTGCCAGCAGCTTAGATGGCTTTGGGGCCAACGTCCTGACTTTC. This chain connects TRBV7-9 to TRBJ2-6, with D hard to call. The CDR3 totals 15 residues. The germline V gene has CDR1 SEHNR and CDR2 FQNEAQ (reference sequence). Trimming left V 1 base short and J 3 bases short, with 7 bases between.

V gene TRBV30 combines with J gene TRBJ1-2, with a possible D match to TRBD1 (5 bases). In germline, CDR1 is GTSNPN, CDR2 SVGIG (reference sequence). V lost 5 bases and J 8 bases, leaving 18 bases between the germline ends. The CDR3 has 13 amino acids. CDR3 DNA sequence: TGTGCCTGGCAAACCGGGACTCTCCTAGGCTACACCTTC. As protein: CAWQTGTLLGYTF. The full variable domain, its missing parts supplied by reference TRBV30 and TRBJ1-2, is SQTIHQWPATLVQPVGSPLSLECTVEGTSNPNLYWYRQAAGRGLQLLFYSVGIGQISSEVPQNLSASRPQDRQFILSSKKLLLSDSGFYLCAWQTGTLLGYTFGSGTRLTVV.

This clone was seen a handful of times. J is TRBJ2-7 and V is TRBV28, with 9 bases lining up with TRBD2. The CDR3 runs to 16 residues. CDR1 is MDHEN and CDR2 is SYDVKM in the germline V gene. After removal of 4 bases from V and 2 bases from J, the junction contained 9 bases not matched to a gene. This chain's CDR3 is CASSSPRGGGAYEQYF. In DNA form, the CDR3 reads TGTGCCAGCAGTTCCCCGCGGGGGGGAGGCGCCTACGAGCAGTACTTC. The full variable domain, rest sourced from reference TRBV28 and TRBJ2-7, is DVKVTQSSRYLVKRTGEKVFLECVQDMDHENMFWYRQDPGLGLRLIYFSYDVKMKEKGDIPEGYSVSREKKERFSLILESASTNQTSMYLCASSSPRGGGAYEQYFGPGTRLTVT.

The V call is TRBV10-3, the J call TRBJ2-5; 8 nucleotides agree with TRBD1. Germline CDR1 and CDR2: ENHRY and SYGVKD. CDR3 length: 13 amino acids. V was clipped by 10 bases and J by 0 bases; unmatched bases: 4. The CDR3: CATGQGDQETQYF. The CDR3, as DNA: TGTGCCACCGGACAGGGAGACCAAGAGACCCAGTACTTC.

This chain joins TRBV30 and TRBJ1-2; TRBD1 agrees at 10 bases. CDR3 length: 15 amino acids. The ends lost 1 base at V and 4 bases at J; junction bases unmatched: 6. Germline-derived CDR1 and CDR2 are GTSNPN and SVGIG (reference sequence). This CDR3 reads CAWSAGQGYGYGYTF. The CDR3 DNA reads TGTGCCTGGAGTGCGGGACAGGGGTACGGCTATGGCTACACCTTC.

CDR3 sequence reads: CASSQSGSGFEQYF. As DNA, the CDR3 is TGCGCCAGCAGTCAATCTGGGTCGGGGTTCGAGCAGTACTTC. V is TRBV23-1 and J is TRBJ2-7, with D tentatively TRBD2 (5 bases). TRBV23-1 is an ORF for which the function is uncertain. V shed 0 bases and J shed 6 bases, with 12 bases lying between them. This CDR3 contains 14 residues.

The gene calls are TRBV2 and TRBJ2-7; D perhaps matches TRBD2 (6 bases). Matching the DNA end better, TRBJ2-1 makes the J call doubtful. This CDR3 contains 13 residues. Germline loops: CDR1 SNHLY, CDR2 FYNNEI. The CDR3 reads CASSEGRAFEQFF. DNA of the CDR3: TGTGCCAGCAGTGAAGGGAGGGCCTTCGAGCAGTTCTTC.

Concerning this clone itself: It may be a read error: a sequence one base away is much more abundant. This specimen includes other DNA sequences encoding the same CDR3. The V and J genes are TRBV6-5 and TRBJ2-3; no definite D call. Trimming left V 3 bases short and J 4 bases short, with 2 bases between. This CDR3 region has 11 residues. CDR1 is MNHEY, CDR2 SVGAGI, per germline. In DNA, the CDR3 is TGTGCCAGCAGTTATTCAGATACGCAGTATTTT. Protein: CASSYSDTQYF.

This chain joins TRBV30 and TRBJ1-1, with unresolved D. The CDR3 is 14 residues long. Trimming cost V 8 bases and J 2 bases, with 18 bases left between them. Germline V gene data show CDR1 as GTSNPN and CDR2 as SVGIG (reference sequence). CDR3 loop: CALSRIGHNTEAFF. The CDR3, as DNA: TGTGCCCTAAGTAGGATAGGGCACAACACTGAAGCTTTCTTT. The full variable domain, rest sourced from reference TRBV30 and TRBJ1-1, is SQTIHQWPATLVQPVGSPLSLECTVEGTSNPNLYWYRQAAGRGLQLLFYSVGIGQISSEVPQNLSASRPQDRQFILSSKKLLLSDSGFYLCALSRIGHNTEAFFGQGTRLTVV.

The gene calls are TRBV9 and TRBJ1-4; no definite D call. This CDR3 region has 13 residues. Germline-derived CDR1 and CDR2 are SGDLS and YYNGEE. Trimming pared 0 bases from V and 8 bases from J, leaving 8 bases between. This CDR3 reads CASSVGPKEKLFF. DNA of the CDR3: TGTGCCAGCAGCGTAGGTCCGAAAGAAAAACTGTTTTTT.

This clone has a handful of counts. This chain connects TRBV25-1 to TRBJ1-2; 8 bases line up with TRBD1. The CDR3 consists of 16 residues. The germline V gene has CDR1 MGHDK and CDR2 SYGVNS. The trim removed 3 bases at V and 4 bases at J, leaving 10 bases unmatched. The CDR3 sequence is CASSDYRTGLIYGYTF. As DNA, the CDR3 is TGTGCCAGCAGTGACTACCGGACAGGGCTAATCTATGGCTACACCTTC.